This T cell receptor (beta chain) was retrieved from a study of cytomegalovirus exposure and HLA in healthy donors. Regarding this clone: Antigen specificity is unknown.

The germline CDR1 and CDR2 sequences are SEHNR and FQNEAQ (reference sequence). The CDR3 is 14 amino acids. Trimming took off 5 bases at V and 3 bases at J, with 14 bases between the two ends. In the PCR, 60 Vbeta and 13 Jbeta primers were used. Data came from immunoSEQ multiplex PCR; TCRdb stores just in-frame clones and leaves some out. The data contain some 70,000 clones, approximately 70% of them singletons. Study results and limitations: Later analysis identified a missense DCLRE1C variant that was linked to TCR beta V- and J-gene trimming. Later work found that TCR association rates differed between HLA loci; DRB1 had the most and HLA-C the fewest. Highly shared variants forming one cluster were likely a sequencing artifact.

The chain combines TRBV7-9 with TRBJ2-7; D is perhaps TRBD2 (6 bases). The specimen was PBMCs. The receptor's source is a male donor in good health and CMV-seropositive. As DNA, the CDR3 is TGTGCCAGCAGCCGTTACCGGGAGAGCTACGAGCAGTACTTC. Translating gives CASSRYRESYEQYF.